These 24 T cell receptor beta chains were all obtained from the same sample, sequenced in a study of T cell responses to AZD1222 COVID-19 vaccine (dated by TCRdb to the early 2020s). Receptor amplification or capture employed the immunoSEQ multiplex PCR assay. TCRdb took this table from immuneACCESS and kept in-frame rearrangements with V and J called. Such tables lack part of the clones; where checked against another copy, unresolved V genes explain under half of the gap, and the rest is unexplained. The sample table records around 140,000 clones; around nine tenths of these occur just once. Jointly, the top ten make up roughly 3.7% of the sample. What the time point label conveys for this sample: baseline before first vaccination. This specimen consisted of peripheral blood, obtained on day 0 of AZD1222 vaccination. Receptors were obtained from an adult in good health.

This clone was found a few times. This chain connects TRBV12-3 or TRBV12-4 to TRBJ1-1; D is perhaps TRBD1 (5 bases). The CDR3 loop spans 13 amino acids. Trimming took off 1 base at V and 5 bases at J, with 8 bases between the two ends. The CDR3 coding sequence is TGTGCCAGCAGTTTAGGGGGACCAACTGAAGCTTTCTTT. This sequence encodes CASSLGGPTEAFF.

J is TRBJ1-1 and V is TRBV29-1; no definite D call. The germline V gene has CDR1 SQVTM and CDR2 ANQGSEA. This CDR3 region has 10 residues. V lost 4 bases to trimming and J lost 2 bases, with 2 bases between them. The CDR3 DNA follows: TGCAGCGTTGTCAACACTGAAGCTTTCTTT. Translated, it gives CSVVNTEAFF.

The chain has TRBV29-1 and TRBJ1-1; maybe TRBD1 (5 bases). The V and J ends lost 5 bases and 4 bases respectively, with 11 bases between them. CDR3 length equals 12 residues. CDR1 and CDR2 (germline): SQVTM, ANQGSEA. This CDR3 reads CSVLSGGTEAFF. CDR3 nucleotides: TGCAGCGTTCTTAGCGGGGGCACTGAAGCTTTCTTT.

J is TRBJ2-1 and V is TRBV6-6; 8 nucleotides align to TRBD1. Germline CDR1 and CDR2: MNHNY and SVGAGI (reference sequence). The CDR3 extends over 13 amino acids. The V and J ends lost 6 bases and 5 bases, in that order; junction bases with no gene match: 3. The CDR3: CASSEQGDNEQFF. CDR3 DNA sequence: TGTGCCAGCAGCGAACAGGGGGACAATGAGCAGTTCTTC.

This chain uses TRBV20-1 with TRBJ2-1; D is uncertain. Germline V CDR1 and CDR2: DFQATT, SNEGSKA (reference sequence). This CDR3 spans 11 amino acids. Trimming removed 3 bases at V and 10 bases at J, with 10 bases between. In nucleotides, the CDR3 is TGCAGTGCTAGTTCCCGGTGGGAGCAGTTCTTC. Encoded protein: CSASSRWEQFF.

The chain couples TRBV5-1 to TRBJ1-2; no definite D call. The germline CDR1 and CDR2 sequences are SGHRS and YFSETQ. Trimming stripped 0 bases from V and 2 bases from J, with 8 bases between. The CDR3 runs 14 residues. CDR3 sequence: CASSLAGENYGYTF. The CDR3 DNA is TGCGCCAGCAGCTTGGCCGGGGAAAACTATGGCTACACCTTC.

V gene TRBV11-2 combines with J gene TRBJ1-3, with D hard to call. The CDR3 is 15 amino acids. From germline, CDR1 is SGHAT and CDR2 FQNNGV. The ends were cut back, 7 bases at V and 3 bases at J, with 16 bases in the middle. DNA for the CDR3: TGTGCCAGCAAGCGCTTGGCTGGAGATGGAAACACCATATATTTT. Translation gives CASKRLAGDGNTIYF. Together with reference TRBV11-2 and TRBJ1-3, the CDR3 gives the full variable domain: EAGVAQSPRYKIIEKRQSVAFWCNPISGHATLYWYQQILGQGPKLLIQFQNNGVVDDSQLPKDRFSAERLKGVDSTLKIQPAKLEDSAVYLCASKRLAGDGNTIYFGEGSWLTVV.

This rearrangement joins TRBV6-4 to TRBJ1-1; TRBD1 might be the D (6 bases). The germline V and J ends were trimmed by 0 bases and 1 base, with 12 bases remaining between them. CDR3 length: 16 amino acids. CDR1 is MRHNA and CDR2 is SNTAGT in the germline V gene. The CDR3 is CASSDSRGGPNTEAFF. In DNA, the CDR3 is TGTGCCAGCAGTGACTCCCGGGGGGGCCCGAACACTGAAGCTTTCTTT.

The count of this clone is one. In DNA, the CDR3 is TGTGCCAGCAGCCCAGACAGGGTTCAGCCCCAGCATTTT. Protein: CASSPDRVQPQHF. J is TRBJ1-5 and V is TRBV7-2; 7 nucleotides line up with TRBD1. The V and J ends lost 5 bases and 6 bases, in that order; junction bases with no gene match: 4. The CDR3 runs to 13 residues. Germline V CDR1 and CDR2: SGHTA, FQGNSA.

The rearrangement uses TRBV19 and TRBJ2-3; 14 bases align to TRBD2. J lost 4 bases, V lost 5 bases, and 8 bases had no gene match. The CDR3 is made up of 17 amino acids. Germline CDR1 and CDR2: LNHDA and SQIVND (reference sequence). The CDR3 spells CASSSRLAGGMADTQYF. The DNA for the CDR3 is TGTGCCAGTAGTTCGCGACTAGCGGGAGGGATGGCAGATACGCAGTATTTT.

The V call is TRBV7-9, the J call TRBJ2-4; D is possibly TRBD1 (5 bases). V lost 5 bases and J 3 bases, leaving 14 bases between the germline ends. This CDR3 is 15 amino acids long. The germline V gene has CDR1 SEHNR and CDR2 FQNEAQ (reference sequence). The chain's CDR3 is CASSPIGVYKNIQYF. Here the CDR3 DNA reads TGTGCCAGCAGCCCTATAGGGGTATACAAAAACATTCAGTACTTC.

This sequence joins TRBV28 and TRBJ1-3; a possible D gene is TRBD1 (5 bases). The V gene lost 3 bases and the J gene lost 0 bases, with 9 bases spanning the gap. This CDR3 has 15 residues. Germline V gene data show CDR1 as MDHEN and CDR2 as SYDVKM. The chain's CDR3 is CASSLGHLSGNTIYF. The CDR3 region has the DNA TGTGCCAGCAGTTTGGGGCACCTCTCTGGAAACACCATATATTTT. Full variable domain (outside the CDR3, taken from reference TRBV28 and TRBJ1-3): DVKVTQSSRYLVKRTGEKVFLECVQDMDHENMFWYRQDPGLGLRLIYFSYDVKMKEKGDIPEGYSVSREKKERFSLILESASTNQTSMYLCASSLGHLSGNTIYFGEGSWLTVV.

Details on this clone: Other DNA sequences in this sample translate to the same CDR3. This chain joins TRBV5-6 and TRBJ2-7; D ambiguous. Germline V CDR1 and CDR2: SGHDT, YYEEEE. V was cut by 0 bases and J by 0 bases, with 1 base left in between. CDR3 size: 12 residues. The CDR3 here is CASSLASYEQYF. The CDR3 nucleotides read TGTGCCAGCAGCTTGGCCTCCTACGAGCAGTACTTC.

The chain has TRBV4-2 and TRBJ2-1; TRBD2 agrees at 7 bases. The CDR3 totals 15 residues. Trimming at V came to 4 bases and at J to 8 bases, leaving 11 bases not matched to a gene. CDR1 and CDR2 (germline): LGHNA, YNFKEQ. This chain's CDR3 is CASSPRGRERDEQFF. In DNA form, the CDR3 reads TGTGCCAGCAGCCCCCGCGGGCGGGAGAGGGATGAGCAGTTCTTC.

The V and J genes are TRBV29-1 and TRBJ1-5, with 8 bases matching TRBD1. The CDR3 consists of 13 residues. The germline CDR1 and CDR2 sequences are SQVTM and ANQGSEA. The V and J ends lost 7 bases and 7 bases, in that order; junction bases with no gene match: 9. In nucleotides, the CDR3 is TGCAGCGCGAGACAGGGGATTGGCCAGCCCCAGCATTTT. Encoded protein: CSARQGIGQPQHF.

This clone was detected a few times. CDR3 in DNA: TGTGCCATCAGCGGACTAGCGGACTACAATGAGCAGTTCTTC. Translated, it gives CAISGLADYNEQFF. The chain employs TRBV10-3 and TRBJ2-1, with 10 bases aligning to TRBD2. The CDR3 consists of 14 residues. Germline V gene sequence: CDR1 ENHRY, CDR2 SYGVKD. V gave up 6 bases and J gave up 3 bases; unmatched junction bases: 2.

The rearrangement links TRBV14 to TRBJ1-2; D possibly corresponds to TRBD1 (5 bases). Per the germline V gene, CDR1 is SGHDN and CDR2 is FVKESK. V lost 1 base and J lost 5, with 8 bases in between. This CDR3 region has 13 residues. CDR3 in DNA: TGTGCCAGCAGCCAAGTGGGGCCTTATGGCTACACCTTC. Residues: CASSQVGPYGYTF.

This chain connects TRBV5-1 to TRBJ2-3; 9 nucleotides match TRBD2. CDR3 size: 18 residues. V lost 2 bases, J lost 3 bases, and 13 bases stayed unmatched. Per germline, CDR1 SGHRS and CDR2 YFSETQ. CDR3 loop: CASSFKGVLSGRTDTQYF. DNA for the CDR3: TGCGCCAGCAGCTTCAAAGGGGTCCTAAGCGGGAGGACAGATACGCAGTATTTT.

The chain couples TRBV12-3 or TRBV12-4 to TRBJ1-1; D may be TRBD1 (6 bases). The CDR3 has 13 amino acids. The V gene lost 5 bases and the J gene lost 3 bases, with 10 bases spanning the gap. In DNA, the CDR3 is TGTGCCAGCAGTCCACAGGGTTACACTGAAGCTTTCTTT. Protein product: CASSPQGYTEAFF.

V usage is TRBV12-3 or TRBV12-4 and J usage is TRBJ1-3, with 9 bases that match TRBD1. The CDR3 has 13 amino acids. With V trimmed by 2 bases and J by 8 bases, 1 base remained unmatched. CDR3 DNA: TGTGCCAGCAGTTTACGACAGGGGGACACCATATATTTT. This sequence encodes CASSLRQGDTIYF.

J is TRBJ2-7 and V is TRBV21-1; the D call TRBD1 from the table was never checked on the DNA. TRBV21-1 is given as a pseudogene. The CDR3 sequence is 11 residues long. The CDR3 spells CASGPNYEQYF. The CDR3 DNA is TGTGCCAGCGGCCCAAACTACGAGCAGTACTTC.

The V and J genes are TRBV7-8 and TRBJ1-1; TRBD1 might be the D (5 bases). Germline CDR1 SGHVS, CDR2 FQNEAQ. The CDR3 has 11 amino acids. Trimming left V 6 bases short and J 10 bases short, with 12 bases between. The CDR3 bases are TGTGCCAGCAGGTTAACGGGGGGAGCTTTCTTT. Translated: CASRLTGGAFF.

V usage is TRBV6-2 or TRBV6-3 and J usage is TRBJ2-2; 9 bases match TRBD1. Germline V lookup: CDR1 MNHEY, CDR2 SVGEGT. The CDR3 has 19 amino acids. V was clipped by 6 bases and J by 0 bases; unmatched bases: 14. The CDR3 region is CASSPGTGRFLANTGELFF. The CDR3 coding sequence is TGTGCCAGCAGCCCCGGGACAGGGCGTTTCCTCGCGAACACCGGGGAGCTGTTTTTT.

The chain joins TRBV19 to TRBJ2-1; 8 bases align to TRBD2. Trimming cost V 4 bases and J 2 bases; bases outside gene matches: 7. Germline CDR1 is LNHDA and CDR2 is SQIVND (reference sequence). The CDR3 has 16 residues. The CDR3 sequence is CASSNLGLVPYNEQFF. The CDR3 bases are TGTGCCAGTAGTAACCTGGGACTAGTGCCCTACAATGAGCAGTTCTTC.